This T cell receptor beta chain was retrieved from a study of blood T cell repertoires in COVID-19. In the study overall: Sites across the United States, Italy and Spain contributed samples from acute and convalescent COVID-19.

The V and J ends lost 6 bases and 0 bases respectively, with 8 bases between them. Germline-derived CDR1 and CDR2 are LNHDA and SQIVND (reference sequence). The CDR3 consists of 13 residues. Libraries were prepared by immunoSEQ multiplex PCR; TCRdb keeps only in-frame clonotypes and omits some of them. The repertoire has some 150,000 clones, around 83% of them found once; the top ten carry approximately 30%. The material sequenced was peripheral blood. The source of this sequence is a woman aged 55-70 years with acute or convalescent COVID-19. V usage is TRBV19 and J usage is TRBJ1-1; unclear D gene. The CDR3 loop reads CASRLTLNTEAFF. CDR3 sequence (DNA): TGTGCCAGTAGGCTTACTCTGAACACTGAAGCTTTCTTT.